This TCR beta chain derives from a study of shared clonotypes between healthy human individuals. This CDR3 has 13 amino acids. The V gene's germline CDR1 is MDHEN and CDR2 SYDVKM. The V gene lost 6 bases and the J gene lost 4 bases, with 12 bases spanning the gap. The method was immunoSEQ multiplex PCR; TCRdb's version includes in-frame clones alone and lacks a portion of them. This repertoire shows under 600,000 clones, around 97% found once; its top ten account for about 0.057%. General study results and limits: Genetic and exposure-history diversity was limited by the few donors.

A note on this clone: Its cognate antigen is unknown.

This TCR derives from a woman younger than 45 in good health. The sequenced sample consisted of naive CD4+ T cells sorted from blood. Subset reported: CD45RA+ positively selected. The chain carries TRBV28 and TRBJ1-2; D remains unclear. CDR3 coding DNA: TGTGCCAGCAGCCCCTCCCTGGCCTATGGCTACACCTTC. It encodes CASSPSLAYGYTF.